This T cell receptor beta chain was identified during a study of cytomegalovirus exposure and HLA in healthy donors. About this clone: Its antigen is unknown.

Findings and caveats of the study: Per published accounts, TCR beta sequences correctly predicted the HLA-A and HLA-B alleles of most subjects.

CDR3 size: 18 residues. CDR1 is SGHNT and CDR2 is YYREEE in the germline V gene (reference sequence). Trimming removed 0 bases at V and 3 bases at J, with 21 bases between. 13 Jbeta primers and 60 Vbeta primers were used for the PCR. Source study methods: Unique TCR beta chains totaled some 80 million in a later count, with around 11 million of them shared. Method: immunoSEQ multiplex PCR; TCRdb's copy keeps in-frame clones and lacks some. V and J calls and clone size follow that table, whereas D and trimming were derived from the DNA. This sample has 100,000 to 150,000 clones, with about 83% found just once.

This TCR came from a woman in her thirties or forties in good health and CMV-seropositive. The rearrangement uses TRBV5-4 and TRBJ2-5; D unclear. Sequencing was performed on PBMCs. The CDR3 region is CASSLGKGAGMLKETQYF. CDR3 in DNA: TGTGCCAGCAGCTTGGGCAAAGGCGCAGGTATGCTGAAAGAGACCCAGTACTTC.